This T cell receptor (beta chain) was captured in a study of control samples from healthy donors and cancer patients. Generated by immunoSEQ multiplex PCR, the TCRdb table keeps only in-frame clones and is missing some. The sample has approximately 80,000 clones, around 92% seen once. The germline V gene has CDR1 SQVTM and CDR2 ANQGSEA. This CDR3 contains 13 residues. The ends lost 5 bases at V and 2 bases at J; junction bases unmatched: 2. The sample taken for sequencing was blood. The J gene is TRBJ2-7, the V gene TRBV29-1; the match to TRBD1 covers 11 bases. The receptor comes from a man aged 25-40 years in good health. The CDR3 DNA follows: TGCAGCGTTAAGGGACAGGGGGCCTACGAGCAGTACTTC. Its translation: CSVKGQGAYEQYF.